The clone carrying this TCR beta chain appeared a few times. The antigen is unknown. A second roughly 6 to 11 cycle PCR used barcoded and J-beta primers. One entry per CDR3 protein results from TCRdb running MiXCR on the 5' RACE reads. Counted here are approximately 760,000 distinct CDR3 sequences, 20% to 25% occurring once; the ten biggest clones make up more than 8.5%. The sample belongs to a study of blood T cells in healthy people across ages. Study results and caveats: It was not known whether donors were CMV positive (a possible confounder of expanded clonotype changes).

The ends lost 7 bases at V and 3 bases at J; junction bases unmatched: 8. CDR3 length: 14 residues. Germline values: CDR1 SQVTM, CDR2 ANQGSEA. The sample was also reused in another study, on T cells of mothers and their children.

The sequencing sample was made of blood. V and J are TRBV29-1 and TRBJ2-5; 10 bases are shared with TRBD1. This sequence was found in a boy under 18 in good health. The CDR3 coding sequence is TGCAGCGCGGGACAGGGGAGGGGAGAAGAGACCCAGTACTTC. This encodes CSAGQGRGEETQYF.